The 2 T cell receptor beta chains below come from one sample, sequenced in a study of vaccination effects on CD4 cells after COVID-19. Their antigens are not known. Under the ViraFEST assay, PBMC were stimulated with viral peptide pools so that antigen-specific CD4+ T cells expanded. Sequencing was performed afterwards. At the end of less than 12 days of culture, CD4+ T cells were isolated. The person had a PCR-confirmed SARS-CoV-2 infection during March to December 2020. Sequenced by immunoSEQ multiplex PCR; TCRdb stores in-frame clones only, minus some. The sample holds around 50,000 clones; roughly 77% are singletons and the top ten take around 5%. The source was CD4+ T cells from PBMCs cultured with HIV peptides, collected before COVID-19 vaccination. Subset defined: HIV-1 Nef peptide pool negative control/reference culture. The receptors were gathered from a human donor who had a prior SARS-CoV-2 infection.

The sample holds one count of this clone. This CDR3 reads CAWVKDGSTGYEQYF. DNA for the CDR3: TGTGCCTGGGTAAAAGATGGAAGTACAGGCTACGAGCAGTACTTC. V gene TRBV30 combines with J gene TRBJ2-7; weak D call: TRBD1 (5 bases). Per the germline V gene, CDR1 is GTSNPN and CDR2 is SVGIG (reference sequence). V gave up 5 bases and J gave up 3 bases, with 20 bases separating them. This CDR3 has 15 residues.

This clone showed up just a few times. This chain links TRBV30 with TRBJ2-5; no firm D call. Germline loops: CDR1 GTSNPN, CDR2 SVGIG (reference sequence). V gave up 3 bases and J gave up 5 bases, with 13 bases separating them. There are 13 residues in the CDR3. CDR3 amino acids: CAWRVGLGETQYF. The CDR3, as DNA: TGTGCCTGGAGGGTTGGGTTGGGGGAGACCCAGTACTTC.